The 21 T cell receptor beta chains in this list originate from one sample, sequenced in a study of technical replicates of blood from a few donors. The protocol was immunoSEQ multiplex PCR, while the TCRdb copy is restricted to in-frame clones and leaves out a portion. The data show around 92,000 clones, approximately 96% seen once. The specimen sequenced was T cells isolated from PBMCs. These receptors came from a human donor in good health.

CDR3 nucleotides: TGTGCCAGCAGTTCCGACAGGGGGAATGGCTACACCTTC. Translation gives CASSSDRGNGYTF. This chain links TRBV6-4 with TRBJ1-2; 9 bases are a match to TRBD1. From germline, CDR1 is MRHNA and CDR2 SNTAGT. The CDR3 totals 13 residues. V was clipped by 5 bases and J by 6 bases; unmatched bases: 4.

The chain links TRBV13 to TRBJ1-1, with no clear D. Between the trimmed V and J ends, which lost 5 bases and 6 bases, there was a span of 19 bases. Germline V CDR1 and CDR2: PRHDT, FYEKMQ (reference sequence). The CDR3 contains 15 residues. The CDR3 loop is CASSHEGEGRAEAFF. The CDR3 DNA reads TGTGCCAGCAGCCACGAGGGTGAAGGTAGGGCTGAAGCTTTCTTT.

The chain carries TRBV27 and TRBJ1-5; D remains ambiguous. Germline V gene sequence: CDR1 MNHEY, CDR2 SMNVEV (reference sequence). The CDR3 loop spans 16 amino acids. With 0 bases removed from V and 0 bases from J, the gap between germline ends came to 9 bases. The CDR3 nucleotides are TGTGCCAGCAGTTTATCTCCGGGTGGTAGCAATCAGCCCCAGCATTTT. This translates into CASSLSPGGSNQPQHF.

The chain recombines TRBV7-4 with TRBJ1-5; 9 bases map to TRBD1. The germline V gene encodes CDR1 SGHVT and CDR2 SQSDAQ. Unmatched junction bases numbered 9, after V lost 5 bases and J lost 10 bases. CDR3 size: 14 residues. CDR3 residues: CASSVTQGAHPQHF. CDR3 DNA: TGTGCCAGCAGCGTCACACAGGGGGCCCATCCCCAGCATTTT. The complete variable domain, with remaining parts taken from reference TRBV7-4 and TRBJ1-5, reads GAGVSQSPRYKVAKRGRDVALRCDSISGHVTLYWYRQTLGQGSEVLTYSQSDAQRDKSGRPSGRFSAERPERSVSTLKIQRTEQGDSAVYLCASSVTQGAHPQHFGDGTRLSIL.

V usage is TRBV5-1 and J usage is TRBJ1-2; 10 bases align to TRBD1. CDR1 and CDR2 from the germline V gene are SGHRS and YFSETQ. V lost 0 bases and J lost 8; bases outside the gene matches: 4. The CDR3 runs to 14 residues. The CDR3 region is CASSLGQGAQGYTF. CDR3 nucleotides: TGCGCCAGCAGCTTGGGACAGGGGGCCCAGGGCTACACCTTC.

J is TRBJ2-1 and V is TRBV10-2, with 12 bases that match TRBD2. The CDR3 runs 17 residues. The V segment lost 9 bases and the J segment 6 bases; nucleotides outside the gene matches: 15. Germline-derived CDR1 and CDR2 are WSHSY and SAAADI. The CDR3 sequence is CASKARTSGKVGNEQFF. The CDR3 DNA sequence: TGCGCCAGTAAAGCTCGGACTAGCGGGAAGGTGGGCAATGAGCAGTTCTTC.

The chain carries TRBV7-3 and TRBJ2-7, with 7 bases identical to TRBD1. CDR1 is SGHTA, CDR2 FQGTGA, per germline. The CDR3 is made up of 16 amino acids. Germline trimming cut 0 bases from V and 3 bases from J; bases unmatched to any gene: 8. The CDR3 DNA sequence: TGTGCCAGCAGCTTAACAGGTCGGGACAGATTCTACGAGCAGTACTTC. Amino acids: CASSLTGRDRFYEQYF. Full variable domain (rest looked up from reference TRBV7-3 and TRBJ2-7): GAGVSQTPSNKVTEKGKYVELRCDPISGHTALYWYRQSLGQGPEFLIYFQGTGAADDSGLPNDRFFAVRPEGSVSTLKIQRTERGDSAVYLCASSLTGRDRFYEQYFGPGTRLTVT.

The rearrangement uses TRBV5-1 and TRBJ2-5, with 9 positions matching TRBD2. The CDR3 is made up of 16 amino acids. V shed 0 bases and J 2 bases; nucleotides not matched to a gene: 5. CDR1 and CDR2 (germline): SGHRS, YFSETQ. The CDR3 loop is CASSLGAGGGQETQYF. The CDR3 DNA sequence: TGCGCCAGCAGCTTGGGGGCGGGAGGGGGTCAAGAGACCCAGTACTTC.

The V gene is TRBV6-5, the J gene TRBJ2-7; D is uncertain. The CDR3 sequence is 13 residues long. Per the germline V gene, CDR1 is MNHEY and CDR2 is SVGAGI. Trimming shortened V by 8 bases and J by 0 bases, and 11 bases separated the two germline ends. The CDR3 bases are TGTGCCAGCCGCCCAGGTTACTCCTACGAGCAGTACTTC. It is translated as CASRPGYSYEQYF.

The CDR3 spells CASSLGTGNTGELFF. The CDR3 region has the DNA TGTGCCAGCAGTTTAGGGACAGGCAACACCGGGGAGCTGTTTTTT. The rearrangement joins TRBV28 to TRBJ2-2, with 8 bases identical to TRBD1. The V gene's germline CDR1 is MDHEN and CDR2 SYDVKM. The CDR3 consists of 15 residues. V trimming: 2 bases; J trimming: 2 bases; junction bases outside the gene matches: 1.

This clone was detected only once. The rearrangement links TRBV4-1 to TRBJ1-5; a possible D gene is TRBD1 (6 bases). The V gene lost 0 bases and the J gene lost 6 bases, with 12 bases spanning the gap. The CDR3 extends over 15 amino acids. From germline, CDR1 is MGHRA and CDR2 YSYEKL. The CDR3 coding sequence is TGCGCCAGCAGCCAAGACGCAGGGGATGGTCAGCCCCAGCATTTT. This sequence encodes CASSQDAGDGQPQHF.

The CDR3 region is CASGLVAGEQYF. CDR3 in DNA: TGTGCTAGTGGTTTAGTAGCGGGGGAGCAGTACTTC. The chain employs TRBV12-5 and TRBJ2-7; 8 nucleotides align to TRBD2. CDR3 length: 12 amino acids. Germline CDR1 LGHNT, CDR2 FRNRAP. The J segment lost 7 bases and the V segment lost 3 bases, leaving 2 bases of the junction unmatched.

CDR3 nucleotides: TGTGCCAGCTCGGACGGGGGTAACTATGGCTACACCTTC. Protein product: CASSDGGNYGYTF. This sequence joins TRBV7-3 and TRBJ1-2; tentatively, D is TRBD1 (5 bases). Trimming took 8 bases from V and 1 from J, leaving 11 bases between them. The CDR3 is 13 amino acids. CDR1 is SGHTA and CDR2 is FQGTGA in the germline V gene. The entire variable domain, with the rest obtained from reference TRBV7-3 and TRBJ1-2, is as follows: GAGVSQTPSNKVTEKGKYVELRCDPISGHTALYWYRQSLGQGPEFLIYFQGTGAADDSGLPNDRFFAVRPEGSVSTLKIQRTERGDSAVYLCASSDGGNYGYTFGSGTRLTVV.

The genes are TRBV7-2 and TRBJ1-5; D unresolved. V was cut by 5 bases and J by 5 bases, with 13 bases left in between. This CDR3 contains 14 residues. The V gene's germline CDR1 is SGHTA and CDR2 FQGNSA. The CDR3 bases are TGTGCCAGCAGCCCCCGAGTGGGAGATCAGCCCCAGCATTTT. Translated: CASSPRVGDQPQHF.

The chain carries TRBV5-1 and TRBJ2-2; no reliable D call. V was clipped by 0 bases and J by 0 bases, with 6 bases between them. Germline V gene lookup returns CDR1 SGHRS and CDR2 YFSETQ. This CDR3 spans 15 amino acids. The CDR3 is CASSLGPPNTGELFF. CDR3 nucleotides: TGCGCCAGCAGCTTGGGGCCACCGAACACCGGGGAGCTGTTTTTT. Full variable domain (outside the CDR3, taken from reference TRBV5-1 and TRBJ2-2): KAGVTQTPRYLIKTRGQQVTLSCSPISGHRSVSWYQQTPGQGLQFLFEYFSETQRNKGNFPGRFSGRQFSNSRSEMNVSTLELGDSALYLCASSLGPPNTGELFFGEGSRLTVL.

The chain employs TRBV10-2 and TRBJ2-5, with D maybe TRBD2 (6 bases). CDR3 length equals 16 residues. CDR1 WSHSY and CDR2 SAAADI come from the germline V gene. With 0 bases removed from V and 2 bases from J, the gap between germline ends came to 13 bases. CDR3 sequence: CASSESGGVQQETQYF. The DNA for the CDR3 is TGCGCCAGCAGTGAGTCCGGCGGGGTACAACAAGAGACCCAGTACTTC.

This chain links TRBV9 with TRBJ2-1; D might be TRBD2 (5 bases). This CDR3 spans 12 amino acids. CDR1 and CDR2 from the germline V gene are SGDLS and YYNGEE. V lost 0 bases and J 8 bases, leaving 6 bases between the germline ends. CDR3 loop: CASSVAADEQFF. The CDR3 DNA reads TGTGCCAGCAGCGTAGCAGCGGATGAGCAGTTCTTC.

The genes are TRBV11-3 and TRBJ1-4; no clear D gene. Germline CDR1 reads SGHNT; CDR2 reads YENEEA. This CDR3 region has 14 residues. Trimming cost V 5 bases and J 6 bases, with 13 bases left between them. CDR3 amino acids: CASSAVDGDEKLFF. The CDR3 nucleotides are TGTGCCAGCAGCGCGGTCGATGGAGATGAAAAACTGTTTTTT. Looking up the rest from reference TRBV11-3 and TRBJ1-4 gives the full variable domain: EAGVVQSPRYKIIEKKQPVAFWCNPISGHNTLYWYLQNLGQGPELLIRYENEEAVDDSQLPKDRFSAERLKGVDSTLKIQPAELGDSAVYLCASSAVDGDEKLFFGSGTQLSVL.

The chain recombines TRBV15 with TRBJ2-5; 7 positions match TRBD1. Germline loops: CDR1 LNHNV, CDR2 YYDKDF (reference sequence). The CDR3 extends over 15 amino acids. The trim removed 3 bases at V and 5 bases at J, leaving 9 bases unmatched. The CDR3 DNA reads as TGTGCCACCAGCAGGAAAAACAGGGGAGTTGAGACCCAGTACTTC. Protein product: CATSRKNRGVETQYF.

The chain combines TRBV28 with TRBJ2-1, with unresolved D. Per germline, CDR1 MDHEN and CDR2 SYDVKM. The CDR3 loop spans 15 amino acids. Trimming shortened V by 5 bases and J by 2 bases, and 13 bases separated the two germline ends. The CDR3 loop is CASSGRGAAYNEQFF. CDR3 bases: TGTGCCAGCAGTGGCCGCGGAGCTGCCTACAATGAGCAGTTCTTC.

CDR3 loop: CASSQEAGNRPEAFF. The CDR3 coding sequence is TGTGCCAGCAGCCAAGAGGCGGGAAACCGTCCTGAAGCTTTCTTT. This chain joins TRBV4-2 and TRBJ1-1; no definite D call. Germline CDR1 is LGHNA and CDR2 is YNFKEQ. The CDR3 consists of 15 residues. The ends were cut back, 0 bases at V and 6 bases at J, with 14 bases in the middle.